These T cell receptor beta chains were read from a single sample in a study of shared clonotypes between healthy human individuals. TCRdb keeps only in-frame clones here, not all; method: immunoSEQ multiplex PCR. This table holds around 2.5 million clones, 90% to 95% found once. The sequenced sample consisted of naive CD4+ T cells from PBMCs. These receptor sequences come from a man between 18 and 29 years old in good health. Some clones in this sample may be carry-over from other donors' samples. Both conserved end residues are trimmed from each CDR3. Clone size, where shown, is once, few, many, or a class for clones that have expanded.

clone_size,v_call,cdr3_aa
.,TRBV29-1,SVAGTNNQPQH
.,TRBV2,ASSLTGAAKNIQY
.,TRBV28,ASSSSGTQYGYT
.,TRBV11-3,ASSLGVAGEQF
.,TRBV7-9,ASSLRTTYEQY
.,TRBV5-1,ASRLVSEDNEQF
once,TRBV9,ASSVVDSGGQETQY
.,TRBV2,ASSEYPQGGGYT
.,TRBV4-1,ASSQLNEQF
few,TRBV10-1,ASSRSAGRDQPQH
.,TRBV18,ASSPVVGDSYEQY
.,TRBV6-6,ASGYSSGNTIY
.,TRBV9,ASSARGGVDSTDTQY
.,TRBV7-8,ASSLAFREAF
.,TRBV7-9,ASSVRDSLSTDTQY
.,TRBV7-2,ASSQRRPGYGYT
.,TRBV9,ASSVGNAGRDTDTQY
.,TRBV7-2,ASSSMGLSSGANVLT
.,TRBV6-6,ASSYLHISSYEQY
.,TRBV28,ASSTGGAANEKLF
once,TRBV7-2,ASSQDRVGIQY
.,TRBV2,ASNTGYNQPQH
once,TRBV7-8,ASSPQNQPQH
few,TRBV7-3,ASSPGLAAGELF
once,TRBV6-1,ASSVGRGAIGEQY
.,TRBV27,ASSSYDGLAGDTGELF
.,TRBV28,ASSAPTGFQPQH
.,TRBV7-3,ASSLTPGTTSSGANVLT
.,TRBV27,ASSLSGTRTYEQY
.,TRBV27,ASSLFYRPGSTDTQY
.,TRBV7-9,ASRGTGELF
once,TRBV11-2,ASSKSSGGNNEQF
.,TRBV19,ASSINTEETQY
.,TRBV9,ASSVTGADTQY
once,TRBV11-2,ASSSPLAGVNEQF
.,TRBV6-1,ASSEAGNQPQH
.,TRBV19,ASSRAGYEQY
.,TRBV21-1,ASSRGTSGTYEQY
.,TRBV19,ASRIPSGPQY
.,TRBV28,ASYPGHWQY
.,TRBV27,ASSLLAGNQPQH
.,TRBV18,ASSPGVSYEQY
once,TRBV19,ASSSWRETQY
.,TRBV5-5,ASSPAAGTEAF
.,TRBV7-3,ASSPAGGSSYNEQF
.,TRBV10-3,AISGGLAGPGTGELF
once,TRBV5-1,ASSFPDRNYGYT
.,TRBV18,ASSPRILQRSTDTQY
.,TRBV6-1,ASSAHKQRGYEKLF
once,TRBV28,ASSSGGIKNTEAF
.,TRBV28,ASSLLAAYNEQF
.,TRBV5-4,ASSSDRDRPYGYT
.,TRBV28,ASSLGTLLGYT
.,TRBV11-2,ASSPAASFSYEQY
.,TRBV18,ASSPLTPTSLYNEQF
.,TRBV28,ASSQDLNQPQH
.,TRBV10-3,AISESAGAYNEQF
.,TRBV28,AITGHTGELF
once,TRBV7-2,ASSSRTRQSSYNEQF
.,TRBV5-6,ASSLAGRGSEKLF